Below are 27 T cell receptor beta chains sequenced from a single sample in a study of T-cell memory formation after mild COVID-19. TCRdb analysed the 5' RACE reads with MiXCR anew, one entry per CDR3 protein. The sample includes roughly 600,000 distinct CDR3 sequences, roughly 18% of them seen just once. Sample: PBMCs or a T cell subset sorted from them (not recorded which). The source is an adult woman who had mild COVID-19 (a few samples of this study predate the infection). Cell type and time point are not known.

This clonotype has just a few counts. V usage is TRBV9 and J usage is TRBJ2-5; D possibly matches TRBD1 or TRBD2 (5 bases each). The CDR3 loop spans 18 amino acids. The germline gives CDR1 SGDLS, CDR2 YYNGEE. V was trimmed by 0 bases and J by 5 bases, leaving 23 bases between them. DNA of the CDR3: TGTGCCAGCAGCGTAGCTGGGACCTCCTCCTGGAGCGGCGAGACCCAGTACTTC. This translates into CASSVAGTSSWSGETQYF.

This clonotype appeared a few times. V usage is TRBV6-5 and J usage is TRBJ1-2, with a possible D match to TRBD1 (5 bases). This CDR3 contains 17 residues. Trimming removed 7 bases from V and 0 bases from J, with 21 bases in between. Germline CDR1 reads MNHEY; CDR2 reads SVGAGI. The CDR3 loop reads CASTKAGQPLTNYGYTF. CDR3 coding DNA: TGTGCCAGCACCAAAGCGGGGCAGCCCCTGACTAACTATGGCTACACCTTC.

This chain links TRBV7-2 with TRBJ1-1; no definite D call. Trimming cost V 2 bases and J 0 bases, with 16 bases left between them. CDR3 length equals 17 residues. The germline gives CDR1 SGHTA, CDR2 FQGNSA. CDR3: CASSLRARGSMNTEAFF. CDR3 in DNA: TGTGCCAGCAGCTTAAGGGCGAGAGGGAGTATGAACACTGAAGCTTTCTTT.

The rearrangement links TRBV20-1 to TRBJ1-1; weak D call: TRBD1 (5 bases). The CDR3 extends over 12 amino acids. The V gene's germline CDR1 is DFQATT and CDR2 SNEGSKA (reference sequence). The CDR3 bases are TGCAGGCCTCGGCGGGGGAGGACTGAAGCTTTCTTT. Its protein is CRPRRGRTEAFF.

The chain links TRBV7-9 to TRBJ2-6, with D possibly being TRBD1 (5 bases). Germline V gene sequence: CDR1 SEHNR, CDR2 FQNEAQ (reference sequence). This CDR3 comprises 18 residues. Trimming took 5 bases from V and 0 from J, leaving 17 bases between them. CDR3 protein: CASSPRVGADSGANVLTF. CDR3 bases: TGTGCCAGCAGCCCCCGGGTAGGGGCCGACTCTGGGGCCAACGTCCTGACTTTC.

V gene TRBV7-2 combines with J gene TRBJ2-3; 14 bases are shared with TRBD2. Germline-derived CDR1 and CDR2 are SGHTA and FQGNSA. This CDR3 comprises 22 residues. V was clipped by 7 bases and J by 0 bases; unmatched bases: 21. The CDR3 region is CASTHHGLAGGYWAVSTDTQYF. The CDR3 coding sequence is TGTGCCAGCACACATCACGGACTAGCGGGAGGTTATTGGGCCGTGAGCACAGATACGCAGTATTTT.

This clonotype came up a few times. The chain couples TRBV4-3 to TRBJ2-2, with 10 positions matching TRBD2. V lost 1 base and J lost 2; bases outside the gene matches: 7. Germline V lookup: CDR1 LGHNA, CDR2 YSLEER. This CDR3 comprises 18 residues. DNA of the CDR3: TGCGCCAGCAGCCAAGGGGGGCTAGCGGGAGTTAACACCGGGGAGCTGTTTTTT. It specifies CASSQGGLAGVNTGELFF.

This clonotype was detected a few times. This rearrangement joins TRBV4-1 to TRBJ2-5; TRBD2 matches at 7 bases. This CDR3 is 17 amino acids long. Losses at the gene ends were 1 base for V and 0 bases for J; bases not matched to a gene: 8. Germline V gives CDR1 MGHRA, CDR2 YSYEKL. The CDR3 DNA is TGCGCCAGCAGCCAAGTGGGGCTAGCGGTCTACCAAGAGACCCAGTACTTC. This translates into CASSQVGLAVYQETQYF.

In this sample, this clonotype turned up a few times. The V gene is TRBV19, the J gene TRBJ1-2; D remains ambiguous. CDR1 and CDR2 (germline): LNHDA, SQIVND (reference sequence). This CDR3 region has 11 residues. V was shortened by 8 bases and J by 2 bases, with 6 bases between the two germline ends. CDR3 bases: TGTGCCAGTGGGCGGAACTATGGCTACACCTTC. Its translation is CASGRNYGYTF.

This clonotype has only a few counts. The chain joins TRBV5-1 to TRBJ2-3, with D tentatively TRBD2 (7 bases). Germline CDR1 reads SGHRS; CDR2 reads YFSETQ. V dropped 4 bases and J dropped 2 bases, with 20 bases sitting between them. The CDR3 consists of 17 residues. This CDR3 reads CASSPPFAGALTDTQYF. The DNA for the CDR3 is TGCGCCAGCAGCCCCCCCTTCGCGGGGGCCCTCACAGATACGCAGTATTTT.

The chain joins TRBV2 to TRBJ1-5; D uncertain. There are 15 residues in the CDR3. Between the trimmed V and J ends, which lost 6 bases and 7 bases, there was a span of 19 bases. The germline CDR1 and CDR2 sequences are SNHLY and FYNNEI. The CDR3 reads CASSSLGSRGQPQHF. CDR3 nucleotide sequence: TGTGCCAGCAGCTCCCTGGGCAGCCGCGGGCAGCCCCAGCATTTT.

V gene TRBV6-5 combines with J gene TRBJ2-1; 7 bases agree with TRBD2. Germline CDR1 is MNHEY and CDR2 is SVGAGI. Trimming at V came to 5 bases and at J to 7 bases, leaving 11 bases not matched to a gene. This CDR3 is built from 15 residues. CDR3 region: CASSRTRSYGNEQFF. The DNA for the CDR3 is TGTGCCAGCAGTCGGACTAGATCGTACGGAAATGAGCAGTTCTTC.

The V and J genes are TRBV27 and TRBJ2-3, with TRBD1 matching over 8 bases. This CDR3 region has 13 residues. With 7 bases clipped from V and 6 bases from J, the junction kept 6 bases outside the gene matches. Germline CDR1 is MNHEY and CDR2 is SMNVEV (reference sequence). The CDR3, as DNA: TGTGCCAGCACGGGACAGGCCGCGGATACGCAGTATTTT. It yields the protein CASTGQAADTQYF.

The chain combines TRBV6-5 with TRBJ2-1, with TRBD2 matching 12 bases. Trimming removed 0 bases from V and 10 bases from J; junction bases left unmatched: 7. The CDR3 runs to 16 residues. Germline V gene sequence: CDR1 MNHEY, CDR2 SVGAGI. CDR3 coding DNA: TGTGCCAGCAGTTACTCTTGGGCTAGCGGGAGGGGCGAGCAGTTCTTC. Translated: CASSYSWASGRGEQFF.

The rearrangement links TRBV7-2 to TRBJ1-1; D is ambiguous. There are 13 residues in the CDR3. The germline V gene has CDR1 SGHTA and CDR2 FQGNSA. Trimming took off 2 bases at V and 8 bases at J, with 12 bases between the two ends. In DNA, the CDR3 is TGTGCCAGCAGCTTATTTGAGGGCCTCGAAGCTTTCTTT. This codes for CASSLFEGLEAFF.

V is TRBV30 and J is TRBJ2-3, with D perhaps TRBD1 or TRBD2 (6 bases each). This CDR3 has 14 amino acids. Germline lookup yields CDR1 GTSNPN and CDR2 SVGIG (reference sequence). V was pared by 2 bases and J by 2 bases, with 11 bases between. CDR3 in amino acids: CAWSKRGATDTQYF. CDR3 bases: TGTGCCTGGAGTAAAAGGGGGGCCACAGATACGCAGTATTTT.

The sample holds a few counts of this clonotype. The genes are TRBV7-9 and TRBJ2-7, with a weak D call TRBD2 (6 bases). Germline V gives CDR1 SEHNR, CDR2 FQNEAQ (reference sequence). This CDR3 region has 13 residues. The V end was cut by 5 bases, the J end by 7 bases, with 15 bases between. Here the CDR3 reads CASSPLSGREQYF. The CDR3 DNA follows: TGTGCCAGCAGCCCCCTGTCAGGGAGGGAGCAGTACTTC.

This clonotype has a handful of counts. V is TRBV20-1 and J is TRBJ2-7; TRBD2 matches 8 bases. The J segment lost 0 bases and the V segment lost 6 bases, leaving 10 bases of the junction unmatched. This CDR3 is 15 amino acids long. In germline, CDR1 is DFQATT, CDR2 SNEGSKA (reference sequence). The CDR3 sequence: CSASGAGAFSYEQYF. Written as DNA, the CDR3 is TGCAGTGCATCAGGAGCGGGAGCTTTCTCCTACGAGCAGTACTTC.

This clonotype was seen more than once but under ten times. The chain employs TRBV18 and TRBJ2-2, with D hard to call. Trimming shortened V by 7 bases and J by 0 bases, and 6 bases separated the two germline ends. CDR3 length equals 13 residues. The germline V gene encodes CDR1 KGHSH and CDR2 LQKENI. The DNA for the CDR3 is TGTGCCAGCTTGGCCACGAACACCGGGGAGCTGTTTTTT. Its translation is CASLATNTGELFF.

With respect to this clonotype: One junction end disagrees with the germline gene, perhaps due to a read error. This chain links TRBV20-1 with TRBJ2-1; TRBD2 aligns across 8 bases. This CDR3 has 15 amino acids. Per the germline V gene, CDR1 is DFQATT and CDR2 is SNEGSKA (reference sequence). CDR3 sequence reads: CSARDSGAVPNEQLF. The CDR3 DNA reads as TGCAGTGCTAGAGATAGCGGGGCGGTCCCCAATGAGCAGTTATTC.

The gene calls are TRBV10-3 and TRBJ2-1; D is undetermined. Per germline, CDR1 ENHRY and CDR2 SYGVKD. CDR3 size: 15 residues. The V gene lost 0 bases and the J gene lost 11 bases, with 17 bases spanning the gap. The CDR3 nucleotides are TGTGCCATCAGTGAGTCGGCAAGCTCGGTGGGTCAGCAGTTCTTC. Translation gives CAISESASSVGQQFF.

V usage is TRBV21-1 and J usage is TRBJ1-1. TRBV21-1 is an annotated pseudogene. The CDR3 contains 15 residues. CDR3 in DNA: TGTGCCAGCAGCAAAGTCTATCTTAGTACGGGTGAAGCTTTCTTT. Its translation: CASSKVYLSTGEAFF.

In this sample, this clonotype turned up a few times. The chain has TRBV7-9 and TRBJ1-1; D is perhaps TRBD1 (5 bases). V was shortened by 5 bases and J by 2 bases, with 15 bases between the two germline ends. The CDR3 has 15 residues. Germline values: CDR1 SEHNR, CDR2 FQNEAQ (reference sequence). CDR3 sequence: CASSSTGRPNTEAFF. Written as DNA, the CDR3 is TGTGCCAGCAGCAGTACAGGACGACCAAACACTGAAGCTTTCTTT.

V is TRBV25-1 and J is TRBJ2-7; possibly TRBD1 for D (5 bases). V was clipped by 3 bases and J by 5 bases, with 14 bases between them. This CDR3 is 14 amino acids long. The germline V gene encodes CDR1 MGHDK and CDR2 SYGVNS. The chain's CDR3 is CASSDWGTGDEQYF. CDR3 DNA sequence: TGTGCCAGCAGTGATTGGGGTACAGGAGACGAGCAGTACTTC.

This clonotype was observed a handful of times. The genes are TRBV7-9 and TRBJ2-1, with D possibly being TRBD1 (5 bases). CDR3 length equals 15 residues. V gave up 3 bases and J gave up 3 bases, with 12 bases separating them. Germline values: CDR1 SEHNR, CDR2 FQNEAQ (reference sequence). CDR3 region: CASSFPDTDYNEQFF. In DNA, the CDR3 is TGTGCCAGCAGCTTCCCGGACACAGACTACAATGAGCAGTTCTTC. Full variable domain (remainder filled in from reference TRBV7-9 and TRBJ2-1): DTGVSQNPRHKITKRGQNVTFRCDPISEHNRLYWYRQTLGQGPEFLTYFQNEAQLEKSRLLSDRFSAERPKGSFSTLEIQRTEQGDSAMYLCASSFPDTDYNEQFFGPGTRLTVL.

This clonotype turned up a few times. This rearrangement joins TRBV9 to TRBJ2-3; 8 nucleotides line up with TRBD1. Germline-derived CDR1 and CDR2 are SGDLS and YYNGEE. J lost 2 bases, V lost 3 bases, and 2 bases had no gene match. The CDR3 length is 14 residues. The CDR3 coding sequence is TGTGCCAGCAGCGCGGACAGGGTCACAGATACGCAGTATTTT. Translation: CASSADRVTDTQYF.

This clonotype was observed a handful of times. The chain links TRBV9 to TRBJ2-7; 9 positions match TRBD1. CDR3 size: 15 residues. The J segment lost 3 bases and the V segment lost 2 bases, leaving 6 bases of the junction unmatched. Germline V gene sequence: CDR1 SGDLS, CDR2 YYNGEE. The chain's CDR3 is CASSVAGTGIYEQYF. The CDR3, as DNA: TGTGCCAGCAGCGTCGCCGGGACAGGGATCTACGAGCAGTACTTC.